Below, 9 T cell receptor beta chains from the same sample are listed, as sequenced in a study of CXCR3-negative and CXCR3-positive naive CD8 T cells. 5' RACE that incorporated UMI labels was used to prepare the TRB cDNA libraries. TCRdb reprocessed the 5' RACE reads and stores each CDR3 protein as one record, lacking DNA. Its listing shows around 50,000 distinct CDR3 sequences. Sequencing used memory CD8+ T cells from blood. These receptors all stem from a human donor in good health. Some clones in this sample may be carry-over from other donors' samples.

J is TRBJ2-1 and V is TRBV2. The CDR3 spans 15 residues. The germline V gene has CDR1 SNHLY and CDR2 FYNNEI. The CDR3 sequence: CASSELVGSYNEQFF.

The chain is built from TRBV29-1 and TRBJ2-7; the TCRdb D gene call, TRBD1, has no DNA to confirm it. Germline V gene data show CDR1 as SQVTM and CDR2 as ANQGSEA. The CDR3 contains 14 residues. The CDR3 sequence: CSVEEGTGDYEQYF.

The rearrangement uses TRBV29-1 and TRBJ2-1; TCRdb indicates TRBD2, and absent DNA this call remains unverified. Germline V gives CDR1 SQVTM, CDR2 ANQGSEA. The CDR3 runs 15 residues. CDR3 protein: CSVEGAGGEVDEQFF.

The V and J genes are TRBV6-6 and TRBJ1-5; TCRdb designates TRBD1, a call that cannot be tested without DNA. Per the germline V gene, CDR1 is MNHNY and CDR2 is SVGAGI (reference sequence). The CDR3 runs 15 residues. CDR3 in amino acids: CASSYKGESNQPQHF.

The rearrangement links TRBV6-2 or TRBV6-3 to TRBJ2-1; TCRdb's D call of TRBD1 is untestable without DNA. Germline V gene sequence: CDR1 MNHEY, CDR2 SVGEGT. The CDR3 covers 16 residues. The CDR3 loop is CASSPQTGGDYNEQFF.

The chain uses TRBV5-5 and TRBJ2-5; TCRdb indicates TRBD1, and absent DNA this call remains unverified. From germline, CDR1 is SGHKS and CDR2 YYEKEE (reference sequence). This CDR3 region has 16 residues. CDR3: CASSLWVTGYQETQYF.

V gene TRBV29-1 combines with J gene TRBJ2-7; absent DNA, TCRdb's TRBD1 call cannot be checked. CDR1 and CDR2 (germline): SQVTM, ANQGSEA. The CDR3 sequence is 13 residues long. Here the CDR3 reads CSVRSTGTYEQYF.

This chain joins TRBV12-3 or TRBV12-4 and TRBJ2-1; TCRdb proposes TRBD2, but this gene call is untestable without DNA. The CDR3 sequence is 17 residues long. The CDR3 loop reads CASSPAGASGLWDEQFF.

The chain joins TRBV20-1 to TRBJ2-1; TCRdb names TRBD2, which stays unverified in the absence of DNA. The CDR3 extends over 14 amino acids. CDR1 DFQATT and CDR2 SNEGSKA come from the germline V gene (reference sequence). CDR3 protein: CSAIAGEVGNEQFF.